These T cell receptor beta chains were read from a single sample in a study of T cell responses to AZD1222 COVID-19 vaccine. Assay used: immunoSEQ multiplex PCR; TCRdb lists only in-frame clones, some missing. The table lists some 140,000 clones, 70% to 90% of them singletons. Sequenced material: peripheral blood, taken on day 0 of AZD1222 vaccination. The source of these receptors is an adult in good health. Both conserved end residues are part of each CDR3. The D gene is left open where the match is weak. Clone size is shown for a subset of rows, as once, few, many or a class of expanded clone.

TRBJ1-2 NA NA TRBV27 TGTGCCAGCAGTTTATCGGCTTGGGGGCGCGATGGCTACACCTTC CASSLSAWGRDGYTF
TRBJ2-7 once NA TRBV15 TGTGCCACCAGCGGCCGGAATTCCTACGAGCAGTACTTC CATSGRNSYEQYF
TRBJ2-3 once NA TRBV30 TGTGCCTTTCTCGCGGGCACAGATACGCAGTATTTT CAFLAGTDTQYF
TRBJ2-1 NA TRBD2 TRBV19 TGTGCCAGTAGTACCTTCAGCGGGGATTACAATGAGCAGTTCTTC CASSTFSGDYNEQFF
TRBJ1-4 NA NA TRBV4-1 TGCGCCAGCAGCCAAGGAGCCCTTAATGAAAAACTGTTTTTT CASSQGALNEKLFF
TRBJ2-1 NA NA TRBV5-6 TGTGCCAGCATTATCAACGGGGAAGAGCAGTTCTTC CASIINGEEQFF
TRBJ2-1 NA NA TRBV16 TGTGCCAGCAGCCAACGGGGGAATGAGCAGTTCTTC CASSQRGNEQFF
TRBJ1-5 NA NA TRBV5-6 TGTGCCAGCAGCTCTAGAGGTTACAATCAGCCCCAGCATTTT CASSSRGYNQPQHF
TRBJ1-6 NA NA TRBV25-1 TGTGCCAGCAGCCTCATGAATTCACCCCTCCACTTT CASSLMNSPLHF
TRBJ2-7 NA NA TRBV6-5 TGTGCCAGCAGTTTGGACTCCCTCTACGAGCAGTACTTC CASSLDSLYEQYF
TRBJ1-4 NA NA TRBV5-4 TGTGCCAGCAGCTTGACAGGGACTAATGAAAAACTGTTTTTT CASSLTGTNEKLFF
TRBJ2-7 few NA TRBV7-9 TGTGCCAGCAGCCCCGGGACGGAGTACGAGCAGTACTTC CASSPGTEYEQYF
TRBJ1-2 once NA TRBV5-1 TGCGCCAGCAGCTCAACACAGGGAACCTATGGCTACACCTTC CASSSTQGTYGYTF
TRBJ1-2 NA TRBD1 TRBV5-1 TGCGCCAGCAGCGCGGGGACAGGGATTAACTATGGCTACACCTTC CASSAGTGINYGYTF
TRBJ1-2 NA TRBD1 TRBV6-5 TGTGCCAGCAGTCCCAGGGACAGCTATGGCTACACCTTC CASSPRDSYGYTF
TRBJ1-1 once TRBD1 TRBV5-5 TGTGCCAGCAGCCGTACAGGGGACACTGAAGCTTTCTTT CASSRTGDTEAFF
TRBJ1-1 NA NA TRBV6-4 TGTGCCAGCAGTGTCGTTCCAGGTCAGAACACTGAAGCTTTCTTT CASSVVPGQNTEAFF
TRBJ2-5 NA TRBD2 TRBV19 TGTGCCAGTAGTATAGGCGCTAGCGGGAATCGGGAGACCCAGTACTTC CASSIGASGNRETQYF
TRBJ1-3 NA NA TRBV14 TGTGCCAGCAGCCAAGTAGTATCGGCTTCTGGAAACACCATATATTTT CASSQVVSASGNTIYF
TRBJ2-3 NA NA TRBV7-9 TGTGCCAGCAGCCAAGGGGGGGGAGGCACAGATACGCAGTATTTT CASSQGGGGTDTQYF
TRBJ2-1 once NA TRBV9 TGTGCCAGCAGCGTAGGCCCCCTAGCTGCCACAAACAATGAGCAGTTCTTC CASSVGPLAATNNEQFF
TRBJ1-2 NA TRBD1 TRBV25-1 TGTGCCAGCAGTGCAGGGGGCCCCTACGGCTACACCTTC CASSAGGPYGYTF
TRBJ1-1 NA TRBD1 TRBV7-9 TGTGCCAGCAGCTTAGATGGACAGGTTAGTACTGAAGCTTTCTTT CASSLDGQVSTEAFF
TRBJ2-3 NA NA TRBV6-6 TGTGCCAGCAGGTTCGCAGATACGCAGTATTTT CASRFADTQYF
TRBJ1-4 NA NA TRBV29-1 TGCAGCGTTGCCAGTAATCGTGCAACTAATGAAAAACTGTTTTTT CSVASNRATNEKLFF
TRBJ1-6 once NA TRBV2 TGTGCCAGCACCGAGCGCAGGGGAAGCTCACCCCTCCACTTT CASTERRGSSPLHF
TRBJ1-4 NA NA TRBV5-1 TGCGCCAGCAGCTTAAGTGCGGGGGCTTTGGGCGAAAAACTGTTTTTT CASSLSAGALGEKLFF
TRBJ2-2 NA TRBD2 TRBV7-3 TGTGCCAGCAGCTTAGGACGGGGGAGGGCGGACACCGGGGAGCTGTTTTTT CASSLGRGRADTGELFF
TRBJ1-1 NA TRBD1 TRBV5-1 TGCGCCAGCAGCTGGGCAGGGGGCTCTGAAGCTTTCTTT CASSWAGGSEAFF
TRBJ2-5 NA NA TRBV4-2 TGTGCCAGCAGCCAAGAGACAGTCGTGGAGACCCAGTACTTC CASSQETVVETQYF
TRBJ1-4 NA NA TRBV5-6 TGTGCCAGCAGGGCCACGCGGACTAATGAAAAACTGTTTTTT CASRATRTNEKLFF
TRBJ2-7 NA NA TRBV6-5 TGTGCCAGCAGTCGGGGATTAGGCTACGAGCAGTACTTC CASSRGLGYEQYF
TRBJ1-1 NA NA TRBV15 TGTGCCACCGCCCTACAGGGCTCCCGGGGGGCTTTCTTT CATALQGSRGAFF
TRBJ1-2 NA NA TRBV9 TGTGCCAGCAGCCCGAGCAGGTGGAGTAACTATGGCTACACCTTC CASSPSRWSNYGYTF
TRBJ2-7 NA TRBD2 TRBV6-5 TGTGCCAGCAGAAGACTAGCGGGCCCTGAGGGCGAGCAGTACTTC CASRRLAGPEGEQYF